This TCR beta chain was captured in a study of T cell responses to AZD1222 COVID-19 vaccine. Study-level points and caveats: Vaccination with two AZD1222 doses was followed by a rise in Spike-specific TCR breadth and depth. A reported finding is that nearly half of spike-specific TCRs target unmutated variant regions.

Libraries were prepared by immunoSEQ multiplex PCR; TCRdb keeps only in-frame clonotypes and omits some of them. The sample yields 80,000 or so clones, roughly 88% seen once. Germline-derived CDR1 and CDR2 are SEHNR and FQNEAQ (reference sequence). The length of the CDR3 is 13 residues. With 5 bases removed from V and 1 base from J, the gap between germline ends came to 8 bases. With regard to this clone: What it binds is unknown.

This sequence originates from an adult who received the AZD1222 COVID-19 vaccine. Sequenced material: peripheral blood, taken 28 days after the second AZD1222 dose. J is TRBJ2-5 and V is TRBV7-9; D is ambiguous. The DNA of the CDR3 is TGTGCCAGCAGCCCTCGAGGCCAAGAGACCCAGTACTTC. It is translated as CASSPRGQETQYF.